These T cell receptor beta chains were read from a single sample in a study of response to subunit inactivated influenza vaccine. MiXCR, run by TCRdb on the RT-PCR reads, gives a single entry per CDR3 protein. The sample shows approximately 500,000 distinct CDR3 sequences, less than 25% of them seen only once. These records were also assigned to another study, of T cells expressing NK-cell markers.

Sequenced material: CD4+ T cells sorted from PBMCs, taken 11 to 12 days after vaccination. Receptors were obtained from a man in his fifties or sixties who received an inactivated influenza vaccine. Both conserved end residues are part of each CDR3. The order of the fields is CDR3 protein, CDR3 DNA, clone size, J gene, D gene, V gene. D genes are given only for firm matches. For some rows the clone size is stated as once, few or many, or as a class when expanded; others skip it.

CDR3 protein: CASSLTSGVSSYNEQFF; CDR3 DNA: TGCGCCAGCAGCTTGACTAGCGGGGTGAGCTCCTACAATGAGCAGTTCTTC; clone size: few; J gene: TRBJ2-1; D gene: TRBD2; V gene: TRBV5-1
CDR3 protein: CSATGPYNEQFF; CDR3 DNA: TGCAGTGCAACGGGCCCTTACAATGAGCAGTTCTTC; clone size: .; J gene: TRBJ2-1; D gene: .; V gene: TRBV20-1
CDR3 protein: CASSPAASETQYF; CDR3 DNA: TGTGCCAGCAGCCCAGCTGCCTCAGAGACCCAGTACTTC; clone size: few; J gene: TRBJ2-5; D gene: .; V gene: TRBV11-3
CDR3 protein: CASSVVAGDTEAFF; CDR3 DNA: TGTGCCAGCAGCGTAGTGGCAGGAGACACTGAAGCTTTCTTT; clone size: .; J gene: TRBJ1-1; D gene: .; V gene: TRBV9
CDR3 protein: CASSQRDSWSEQYF; CDR3 DNA: TGTGCCAGCAGCCAAAGGGACAGCTGGTCCGAGCAGTACTTC; clone size: .; J gene: TRBJ2-7; D gene: TRBD1; V gene: TRBV3-1
CDR3 protein: CASSQVVGTGELFF; CDR3 DNA: TGTGCCAGCAGCCAAGTCGTGGGGACCGGGGAGCTGTTTTTT; clone size: .; J gene: TRBJ2-2; D gene: .; V gene: TRBV3-1
CDR3 protein: CASSPGTQPTEAFF; CDR3 DNA: TGTGCCAGCAGTCCCGGGACACAACCCACTGAAGCTTTCTTT; clone size: .; J gene: TRBJ1-1; D gene: .; V gene: TRBV27
CDR3 protein: CSVPGQGVHNEQFF; CDR3 DNA: TGCAGCGTTCCGGGACAGGGAGTACACAATGAGCAGTTCTTC; clone size: .; J gene: TRBJ2-1; D gene: TRBD1; V gene: TRBV29-1
CDR3 protein: CASSGYSGGYNEQFF; CDR3 DNA: TGTGCCAGCAGTGGCTACTCGGGGGGATACAATGAGCAGTTCTTC; clone size: few; J gene: TRBJ2-1; D gene: TRBD2; V gene: TRBV12-3/TRBV12-4
CDR3 protein: CSVAGRNIQYF; CDR3 DNA: TGCAGCGTTGCCGGCAGGAACATTCAGTACTTC; clone size: .; J gene: TRBJ2-4; D gene: .; V gene: TRBV29-1
CDR3 protein: CASSPNTGRETQYF; CDR3 DNA: TGTGCCAGCAGTCCAAACACAGGGAGGGAGACCCAGTACTTC; clone size: many; J gene: TRBJ2-5; D gene: .; V gene: TRBV28
CDR3 protein: CASRDGQDGNTIYF; CDR3 DNA: TGTGCCAGCAGGGATGGACAAGACGGAAACACCATATATTTT; clone size: .; J gene: TRBJ1-3; D gene: .; V gene: TRBV6-1
CDR3 protein: CAIGGAGNQPQHF; CDR3 DNA: TGTGCCATCGGCGGGGCAGGCAATCAGCCCCAGCATTTT; clone size: few; J gene: TRBJ1-5; D gene: .; V gene: TRBV10-3
CDR3 protein: CASSPRGQEQYF; CDR3 DNA: TGTGCCAGCTCACCCCGGGGGCAAGAACAGTACTTC; clone size: .; J gene: TRBJ2-7; D gene: .; V gene: TRBV18
CDR3 protein: CASSLRGRGIEAQYF; CDR3 DNA: TGTGCCAGCAGCTTACGGGGGCGGGGGATAGAGGCCCAGTACTTC; clone size: .; J gene: TRBJ2-5; D gene: .; V gene: TRBV5-4
CDR3 protein: CASSLAHGAAETQYF; CDR3 DNA: TGTGCCAGCAGCTTAGCCCACGGTGCAGCCGAGACCCAGTACTTC; clone size: many; J gene: TRBJ2-5; D gene: .; V gene: TRBV7-2
CDR3 protein: CASSQDRTGDEQYF; CDR3 DNA: TGTGCCAGCAGCCAAGATAGGACAGGGGACGAGCAGTACTTC; clone size: .; J gene: TRBJ2-7; D gene: TRBD1; V gene: TRBV4-2
CDR3 protein: CSAWTDKETQYF; CDR3 DNA: TGCAGTGCTTGGACAGATAAAGAGACCCAGTACTTC; clone size: .; J gene: TRBJ2-5; D gene: .; V gene: TRBV20-1
CDR3 protein: CASSLFTVQETQYF; CDR3 DNA: TGCGCCAGCAGCTTGTTCACGGTGCAAGAGACCCAGTACTTC; clone size: .; J gene: TRBJ2-5; D gene: .; V gene: TRBV5-1
CDR3 protein: CASSAVLAGELFF; CDR3 DNA: TGTGCCAGCAGCGCCGTCTTGGCCGGGGAGCTGTTTTTT; clone size: .; J gene: TRBJ2-2; D gene: .; V gene: TRBV7-2
CDR3 protein: CASSETTGGNSSPLHF; CDR3 DNA: TGCGCCAGCAGCGAAACGACAGGGGGCAACAGTTCACCCCTCCACTTT; clone size: few; J gene: TRBJ1-6; D gene: TRBD1; V gene: TRBV5-1
CDR3 protein: CASSLDRAAYGYTF; CDR3 DNA: TGTGCCAGCAGTTTGGACAGGGCGGCCTATGGCTACACCTTC; clone size: few; J gene: TRBJ1-2; D gene: TRBD1; V gene: TRBV6-5
CDR3 protein: CASSQPGTTSGETQYF; CDR3 DNA: TGTGCCAGCAGCCAACCCGGGACTACCTCCGGAGAGACCCAGTACTTC; clone size: few; J gene: TRBJ2-5; D gene: TRBD2; V gene: TRBV14
CDR3 protein: CASSEKGLSNEQFF; CDR3 DNA: TGTGCCAGCAGCGAGAAGGGGTTGAGTAATGAGCAGTTCTTC; clone size: few; J gene: TRBJ2-1; D gene: .; V gene: TRBV6-2/TRBV6-3
CDR3 protein: CASSRTGEQFF; CDR3 DNA: TGTGCCAGCAGTCGGACAGGAGAGCAGTTCTTC; clone size: few; J gene: TRBJ2-1; D gene: TRBD1; V gene: TRBV3-1